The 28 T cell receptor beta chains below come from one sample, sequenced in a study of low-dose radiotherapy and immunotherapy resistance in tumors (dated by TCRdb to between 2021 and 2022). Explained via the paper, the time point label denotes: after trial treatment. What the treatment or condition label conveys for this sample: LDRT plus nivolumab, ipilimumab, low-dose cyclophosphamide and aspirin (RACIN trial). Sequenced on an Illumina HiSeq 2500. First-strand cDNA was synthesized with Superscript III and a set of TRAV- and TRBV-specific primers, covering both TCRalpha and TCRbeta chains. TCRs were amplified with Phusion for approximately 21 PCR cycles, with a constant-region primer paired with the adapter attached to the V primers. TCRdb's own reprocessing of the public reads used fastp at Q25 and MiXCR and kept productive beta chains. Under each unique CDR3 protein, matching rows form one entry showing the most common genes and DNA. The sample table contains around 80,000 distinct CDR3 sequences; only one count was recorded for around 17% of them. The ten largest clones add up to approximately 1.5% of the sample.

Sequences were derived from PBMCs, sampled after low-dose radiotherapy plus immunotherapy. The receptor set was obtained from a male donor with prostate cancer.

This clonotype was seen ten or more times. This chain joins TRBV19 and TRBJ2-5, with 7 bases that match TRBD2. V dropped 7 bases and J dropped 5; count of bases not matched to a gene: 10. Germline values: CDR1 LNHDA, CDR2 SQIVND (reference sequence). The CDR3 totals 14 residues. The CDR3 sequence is CASTPGGVPETQYF. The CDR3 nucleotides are TGTGCCAGTACCCCGGGGGGAGTTCCGGAGACCCAGTACTTC.

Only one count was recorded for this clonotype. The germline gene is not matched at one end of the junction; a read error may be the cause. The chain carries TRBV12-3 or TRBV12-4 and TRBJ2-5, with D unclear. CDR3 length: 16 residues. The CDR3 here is CACSATDGPMRETQYF. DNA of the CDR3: TGTGCCTGCAGTGCCACGGACGGCCCAATGCGGGAGACCCAGTACTTC.

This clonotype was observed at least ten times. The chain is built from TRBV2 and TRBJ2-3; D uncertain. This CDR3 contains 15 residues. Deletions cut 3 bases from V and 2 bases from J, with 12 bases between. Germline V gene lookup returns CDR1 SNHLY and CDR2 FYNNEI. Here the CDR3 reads CASSDRGILTDTQYF. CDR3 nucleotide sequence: TGTGCCAGCAGTGACCGTGGCATCCTCACAGATACGCAGTATTTT.

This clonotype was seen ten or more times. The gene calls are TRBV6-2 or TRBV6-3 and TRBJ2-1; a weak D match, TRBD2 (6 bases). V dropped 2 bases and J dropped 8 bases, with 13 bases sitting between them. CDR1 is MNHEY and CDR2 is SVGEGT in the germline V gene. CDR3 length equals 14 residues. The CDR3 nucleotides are TGTGCCAGCAGTTACCCGGGAGTTAGGCATGAGCAGTTCTTC. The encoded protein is CASSYPGVRHEQFF.

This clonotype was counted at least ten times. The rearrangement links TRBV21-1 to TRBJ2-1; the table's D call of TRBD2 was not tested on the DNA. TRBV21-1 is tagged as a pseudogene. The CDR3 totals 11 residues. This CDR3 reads CASIPGREQFF. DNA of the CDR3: TGTGCCAGCATCCCTGGGAGGGAGCAGTTCTTC.

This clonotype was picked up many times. CDR3 sequence reads: CASSYSYNTEAFF. The CDR3 bases are TGTGCCAGCAGTTACTCATATAACACTGAAGCTTTCTTT. V usage is TRBV6-5 and J usage is TRBJ1-1; no firm D call. The V gene's germline CDR1 is MNHEY and CDR2 SVGAGI. V was clipped by 0 bases and J by 2 bases, with 4 bases between them. CDR3 length equals 13 residues.

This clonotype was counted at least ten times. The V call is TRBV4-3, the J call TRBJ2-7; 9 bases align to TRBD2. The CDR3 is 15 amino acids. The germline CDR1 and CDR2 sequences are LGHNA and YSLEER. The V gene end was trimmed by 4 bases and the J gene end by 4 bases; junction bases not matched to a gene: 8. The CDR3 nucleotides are TGCGCCAGCAGCCCCGGGGTAGCGGGAGCGTACGAGCAGTACTTC. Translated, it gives CASSPGVAGAYEQYF.

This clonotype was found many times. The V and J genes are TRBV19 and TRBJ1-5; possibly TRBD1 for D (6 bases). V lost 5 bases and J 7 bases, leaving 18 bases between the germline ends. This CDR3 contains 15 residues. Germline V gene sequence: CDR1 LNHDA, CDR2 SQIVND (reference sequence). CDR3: CASSPDRPVFQPQHF. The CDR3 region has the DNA TGTGCCAGTAGTCCCGACAGGCCAGTATTCCAGCCCCAGCATTTT.

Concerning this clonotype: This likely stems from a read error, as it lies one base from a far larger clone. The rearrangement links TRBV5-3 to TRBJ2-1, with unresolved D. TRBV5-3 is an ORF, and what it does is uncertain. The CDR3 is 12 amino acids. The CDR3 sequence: CVSSFPFNEQFF. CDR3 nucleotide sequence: TGTGTCAGCAGCTTTCCTTTCAATGAGCAGTTCTTC.

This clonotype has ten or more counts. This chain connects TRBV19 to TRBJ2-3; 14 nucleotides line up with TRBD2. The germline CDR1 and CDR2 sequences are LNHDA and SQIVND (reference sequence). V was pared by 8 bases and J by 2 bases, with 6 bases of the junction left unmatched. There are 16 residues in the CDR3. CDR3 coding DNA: TGTGCCAGTCGCTGGGGACTAGCGGGAGCCACAGATACGCAGTATTTT. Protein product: CASRWGLAGATDTQYF.

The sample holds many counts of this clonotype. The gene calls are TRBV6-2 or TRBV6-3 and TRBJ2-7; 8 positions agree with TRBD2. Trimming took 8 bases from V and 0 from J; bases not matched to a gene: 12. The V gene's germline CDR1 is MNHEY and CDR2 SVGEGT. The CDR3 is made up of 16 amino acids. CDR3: CASFSWVAGSSYEQYF. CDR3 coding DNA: TGTGCCAGCTTCTCTTGGGTAGCGGGGTCCTCCTACGAGCAGTACTTC.

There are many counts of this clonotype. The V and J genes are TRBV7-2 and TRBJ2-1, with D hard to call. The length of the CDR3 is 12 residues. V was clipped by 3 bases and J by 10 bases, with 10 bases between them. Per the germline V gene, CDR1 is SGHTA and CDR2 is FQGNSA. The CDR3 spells CASSFSPVEQFF. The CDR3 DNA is TGTGCCAGCAGCTTCTCCCCCGTCGAGCAGTTCTTC. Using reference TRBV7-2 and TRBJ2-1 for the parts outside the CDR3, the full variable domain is GAGVSQSPSNKVTEKGKDVELRCDPISGHTALYWYRQSLGQGLEFLIYFQGNSAPDKSGLPSDRFSAERTGGSVSTLTIQRTQQEDSAVYLCASSFSPVEQFFGPGTRLTVL.

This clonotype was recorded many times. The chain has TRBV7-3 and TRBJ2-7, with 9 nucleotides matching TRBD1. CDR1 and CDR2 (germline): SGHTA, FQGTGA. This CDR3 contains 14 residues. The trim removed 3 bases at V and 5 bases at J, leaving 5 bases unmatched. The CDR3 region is CASSFTGTGNEQYF. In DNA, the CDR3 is TGTGCCAGCAGCTTCACCGGGACAGGGAACGAGCAGTACTTC.

The chain's CDR3 is CASNLQVNSPLHF. In DNA form, the CDR3 reads TGTGCCAGCAATTTACAGGTCAATTCACCCCTCCACTTT. The chain employs TRBV14 and TRBJ1-6, with a weak D call TRBD1 (5 bases). CDR3 size: 13 residues. V dropped 7 bases and J dropped 7 bases, with 11 bases sitting between them. In germline, CDR1 is SGHDN, CDR2 FVKESK.

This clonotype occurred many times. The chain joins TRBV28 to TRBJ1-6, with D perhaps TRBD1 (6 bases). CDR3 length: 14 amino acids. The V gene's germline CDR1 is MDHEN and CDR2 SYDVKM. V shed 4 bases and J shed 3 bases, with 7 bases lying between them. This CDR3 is CASSSDSYNSPLHF. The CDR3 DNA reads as TGTGCCAGCAGTTCGGACAGCTATAATTCACCCCTCCACTTT.

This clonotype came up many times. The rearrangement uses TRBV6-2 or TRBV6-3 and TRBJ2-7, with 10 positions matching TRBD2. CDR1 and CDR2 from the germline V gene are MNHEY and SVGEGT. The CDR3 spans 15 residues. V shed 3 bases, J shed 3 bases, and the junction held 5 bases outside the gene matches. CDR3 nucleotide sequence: TGTGCCAGCAGTTATGGGGCTAGCGGGAGCTACGAGCAGTACTTC. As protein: CASSYGASGSYEQYF.

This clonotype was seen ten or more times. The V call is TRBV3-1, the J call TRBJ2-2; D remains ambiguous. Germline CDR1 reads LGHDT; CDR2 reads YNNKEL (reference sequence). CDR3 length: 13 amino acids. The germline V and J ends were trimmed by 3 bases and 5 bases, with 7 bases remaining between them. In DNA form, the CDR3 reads TGTGCCAGCAGCCAGGCCTGGACCGGGGAGCTGTTTTTT. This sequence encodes CASSQAWTGELFF.

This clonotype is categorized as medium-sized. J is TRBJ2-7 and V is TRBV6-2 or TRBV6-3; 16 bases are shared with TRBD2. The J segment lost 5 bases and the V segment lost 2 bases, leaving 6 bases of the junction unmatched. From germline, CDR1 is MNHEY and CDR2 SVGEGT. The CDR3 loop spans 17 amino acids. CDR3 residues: CASSYPGTSGRAHEQYF. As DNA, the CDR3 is TGTGCCAGCAGTTACCCAGGGACTAGCGGGAGGGCCCACGAGCAGTACTTC.

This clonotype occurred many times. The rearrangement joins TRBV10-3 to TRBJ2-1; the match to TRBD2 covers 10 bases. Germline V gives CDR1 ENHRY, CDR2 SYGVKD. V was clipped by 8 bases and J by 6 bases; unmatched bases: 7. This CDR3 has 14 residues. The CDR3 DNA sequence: TGTGCCATCGGACGGCTAGCGGGAGTCAATGAGCAGTTCTTC. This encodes CAIGRLAGVNEQFF.

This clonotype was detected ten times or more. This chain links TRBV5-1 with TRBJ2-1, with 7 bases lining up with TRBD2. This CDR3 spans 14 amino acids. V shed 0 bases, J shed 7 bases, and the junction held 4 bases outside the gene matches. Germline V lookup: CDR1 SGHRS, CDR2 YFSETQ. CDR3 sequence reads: CASSLGQLANEQFF. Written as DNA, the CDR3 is TGCGCCAGCAGCTTGGGCCAACTAGCGAATGAGCAGTTCTTC.

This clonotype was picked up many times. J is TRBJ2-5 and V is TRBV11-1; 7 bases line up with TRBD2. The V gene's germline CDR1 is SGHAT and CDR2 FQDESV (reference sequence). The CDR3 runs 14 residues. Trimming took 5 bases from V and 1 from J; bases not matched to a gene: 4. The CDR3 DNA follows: TGTGCCAGCAGCGACACTAGCGCCCAAGAGACCCAGTACTTC. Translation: CASSDTSAQETQYF.

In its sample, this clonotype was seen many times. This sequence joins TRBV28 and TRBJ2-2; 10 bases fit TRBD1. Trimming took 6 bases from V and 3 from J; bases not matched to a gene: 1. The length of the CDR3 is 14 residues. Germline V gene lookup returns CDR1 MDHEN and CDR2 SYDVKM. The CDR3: CASRGTGDTGELFF. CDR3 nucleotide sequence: TGTGCCAGCAGGGGGACAGGGGACACCGGGGAGCTGTTTTTT.

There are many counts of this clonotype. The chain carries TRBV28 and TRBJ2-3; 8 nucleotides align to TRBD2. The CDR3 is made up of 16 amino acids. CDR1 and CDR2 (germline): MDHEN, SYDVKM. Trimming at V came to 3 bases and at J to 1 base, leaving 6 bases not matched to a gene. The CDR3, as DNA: TGTGCCAGCAGTTTTGAAGCGGGAGCCGGCACAGATACGCAGTATTTT. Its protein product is CASSFEAGAGTDTQYF.

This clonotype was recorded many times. The CDR3 loop is CSARDATYEQYF. Written as DNA, the CDR3 is TGCAGTGCTAGAGACGCCACCTACGAGCAGTACTTC. The genes are TRBV20-1 and TRBJ2-7; D is unresolved. Per germline, CDR1 DFQATT and CDR2 SNEGSKA (reference sequence). V lost 0 bases to trimming and J lost 2 bases, with 5 bases between them. The CDR3 has 12 amino acids.

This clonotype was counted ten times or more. The CDR3 region has the DNA TGCAGTGCTAAGACACAGGCGGGATCCTACAATGAGCAGTTCTTC. It specifies CSAKTQAGSYNEQFF. J is TRBJ2-1 and V is TRBV20-1; the D gene is possibly TRBD2 (6 bases). V lost 4 bases, J lost 1 base, and 14 bases lay in between. This CDR3 contains 15 residues. Looked up from germline, CDR1 is DFQATT and CDR2 is SNEGSKA (reference sequence).

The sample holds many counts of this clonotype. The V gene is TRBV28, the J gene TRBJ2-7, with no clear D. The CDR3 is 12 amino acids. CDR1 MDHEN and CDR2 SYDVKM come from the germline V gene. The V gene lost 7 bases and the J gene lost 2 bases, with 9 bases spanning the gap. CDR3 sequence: CASTQAPYEQYF. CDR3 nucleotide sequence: TGTGCCAGCACCCAGGCACCCTACGAGCAGTACTTC.

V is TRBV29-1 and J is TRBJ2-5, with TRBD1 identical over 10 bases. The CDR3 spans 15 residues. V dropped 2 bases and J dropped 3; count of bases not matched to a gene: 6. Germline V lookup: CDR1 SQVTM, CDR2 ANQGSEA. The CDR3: CSVEKGQGVEETQYF. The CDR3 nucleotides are TGCAGCGTTGAAAAAGGACAGGGGGTGGAAGAGACCCAGTACTTC.

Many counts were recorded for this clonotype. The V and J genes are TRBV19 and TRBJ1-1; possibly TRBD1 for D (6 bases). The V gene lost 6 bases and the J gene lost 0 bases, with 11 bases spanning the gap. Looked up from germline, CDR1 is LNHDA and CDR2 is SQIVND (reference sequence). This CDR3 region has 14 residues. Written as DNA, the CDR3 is TGTGCCAGTAGGGGAGGGGGTCTGAACACTGAAGCTTTCTTT. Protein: CASRGGGLNTEAFF.